This T cell receptor beta chain was captured by sequencing in a study of T cells after yellow fever vaccination. TCRdb used MiXCR to reprocess the 5' RACE reads, holding one entry per CDR3 protein. The profile shows a few hundred thousand distinct CDR3 sequences, less than 20% of them singletons. CDR1 is LNHNV, CDR2 YYDKDF, per germline (reference sequence). The CDR3 spans 15 residues. Trimming stripped 0 bases from V and 2 bases from J, with 10 bases between. V is TRBV15 and J is TRBJ2-5, with a tentative D call TRBD2 (7 bases). The sequencing used PBMCs, collected 5 days after the first yellow fever vaccination. The clonotype was recovered from a man aged 18 to 30 who received the YFV17D yellow fever vaccine. The CDR3 DNA is TGTGCCACCAGCAGAGATAGGGGGGGGCAAGAGACCCAGTACTTC. This encodes CATSRDRGGQETQYF.